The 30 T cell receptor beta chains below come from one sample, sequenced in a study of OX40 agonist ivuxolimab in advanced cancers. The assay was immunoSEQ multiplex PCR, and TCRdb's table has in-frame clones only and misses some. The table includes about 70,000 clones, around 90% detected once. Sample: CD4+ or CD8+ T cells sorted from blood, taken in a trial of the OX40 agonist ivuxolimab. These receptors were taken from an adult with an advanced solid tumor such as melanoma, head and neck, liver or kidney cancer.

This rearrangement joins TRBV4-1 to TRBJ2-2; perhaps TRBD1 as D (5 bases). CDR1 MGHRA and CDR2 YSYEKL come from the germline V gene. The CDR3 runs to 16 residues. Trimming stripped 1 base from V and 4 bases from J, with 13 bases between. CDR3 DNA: TGCGCCAGCAGCCAAGGCTGGTCAGGGCTCACCGGGGAGCTGTTTTTT. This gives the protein CASSQGWSGLTGELFF.

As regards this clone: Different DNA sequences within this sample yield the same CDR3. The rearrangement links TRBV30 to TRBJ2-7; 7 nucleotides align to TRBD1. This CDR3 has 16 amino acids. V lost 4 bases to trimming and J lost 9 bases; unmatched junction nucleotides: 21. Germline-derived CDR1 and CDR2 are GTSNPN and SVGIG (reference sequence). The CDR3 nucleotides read TGTGCCTGGACGGGCAGGGGGACCCCCTTTGCTGATGGGCAGTACTTC. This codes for CAWTGRGTPFADGQYF.

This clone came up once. Here the CDR3 DNA reads TGTGCCACCAGCAGCGACACGACAGGGTCCACTGAAGCTTTCTTT. Protein sequence: CATSSDTTGSTEAFF. This chain uses TRBV15 with TRBJ1-1, with 7 bases matching TRBD1. Germline CDR1 and CDR2: LNHNV and YYDKDF (reference sequence). The CDR3 contains 15 residues. V shed 3 bases, J shed 4 bases, and the junction held 8 bases outside the gene matches. Based on the CDR3 plus reference TRBV15 and TRBJ1-1, the full variable domain is DAMVIQNPRYQVTQFGKPVTLSCSQTLNHNVMYWYQQKSSQAPKLLFHYYDKDFNNEADTPDNFQSRRPNTSFCFLDIRSPGLGDTAMYLCATSSDTTGSTEAFFGQGTRLTVV.

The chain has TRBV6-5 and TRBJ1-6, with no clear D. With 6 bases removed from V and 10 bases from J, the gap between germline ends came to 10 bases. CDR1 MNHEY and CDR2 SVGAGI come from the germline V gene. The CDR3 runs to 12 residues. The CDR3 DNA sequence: TGTGCCAGCAGCCCGTCAAGATCACCCCTCCACTTT. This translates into CASSPSRSPLHF.

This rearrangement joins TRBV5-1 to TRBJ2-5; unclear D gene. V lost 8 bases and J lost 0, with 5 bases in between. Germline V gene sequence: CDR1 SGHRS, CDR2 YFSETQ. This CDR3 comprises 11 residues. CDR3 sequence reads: CASRYQETQYF. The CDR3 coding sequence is TGCGCCAGTAGGTACCAAGAGACCCAGTACTTC. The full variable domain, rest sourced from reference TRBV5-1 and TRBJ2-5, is KAGVTQTPRYLIKTRGQQVTLSCSPISGHRSVSWYQQTPGQGLQFLFEYFSETQRNKGNFPGRFSGRQFSNSRSEMNVSTLELGDSALYLCASRYQETQYFGPGTRLLVL.

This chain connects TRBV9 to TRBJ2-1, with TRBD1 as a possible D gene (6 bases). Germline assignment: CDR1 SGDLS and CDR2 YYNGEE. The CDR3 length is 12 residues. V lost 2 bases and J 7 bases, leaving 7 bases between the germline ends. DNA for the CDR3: TGTGCCAGCAGCGTCCAGGGGAATGAGCAGTTCTTC. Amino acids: CASSVQGNEQFF. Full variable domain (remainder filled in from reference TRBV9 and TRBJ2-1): DSGVTQTPKHLITATGQRVTLRCSPRSGDLSVYWYQQSLDQGLQFLIQYYNGEERAKGNILERFSAQQFPDLHSELNLSSLELGDSALYFCASSVQGNEQFFGPGTRLTVL.

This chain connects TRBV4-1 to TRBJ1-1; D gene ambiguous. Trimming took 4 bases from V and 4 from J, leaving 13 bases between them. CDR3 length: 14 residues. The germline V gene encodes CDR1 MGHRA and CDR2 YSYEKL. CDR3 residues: CASSPREGPTEAFF. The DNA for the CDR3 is TGCGCCAGCAGCCCCCGGGAAGGGCCCACTGAAGCTTTCTTT.

CDR3 nucleotides: TGTGCCAGCTCACTGGACAGCAGCTCCTACAATGAGCAGTTCTTC. Protein: CASSLDSSSYNEQFF. J is TRBJ2-1 and V is TRBV18; TRBD1 is a possible D gene (6 bases). Trimming removed 4 bases from V and 0 bases from J, with 10 bases in between. The germline gives CDR1 KGHSH, CDR2 LQKENI. The length of the CDR3 is 15 residues.

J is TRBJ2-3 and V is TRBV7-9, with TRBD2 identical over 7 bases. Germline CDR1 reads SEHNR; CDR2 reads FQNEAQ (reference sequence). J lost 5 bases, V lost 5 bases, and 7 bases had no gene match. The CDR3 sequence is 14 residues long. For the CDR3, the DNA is TGTGCCAGCAGCCGAAGCGGGACCGGAGATACGCAGTATTTT. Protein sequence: CASSRSGTGDTQYF.

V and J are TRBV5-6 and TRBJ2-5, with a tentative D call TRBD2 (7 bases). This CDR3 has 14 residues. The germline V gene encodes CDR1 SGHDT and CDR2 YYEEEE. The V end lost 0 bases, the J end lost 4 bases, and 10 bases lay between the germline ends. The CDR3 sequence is CASSLAGGRETQYF. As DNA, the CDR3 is TGTGCCAGCAGCTTGGCCGGGGGGCGAGAGACCCAGTACTTC.

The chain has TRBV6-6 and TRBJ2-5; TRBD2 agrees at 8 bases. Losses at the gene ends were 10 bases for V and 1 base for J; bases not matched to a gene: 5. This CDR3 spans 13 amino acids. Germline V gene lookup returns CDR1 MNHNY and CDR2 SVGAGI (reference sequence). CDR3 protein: CATRAGAQETQYF. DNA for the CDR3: TGTGCCACCCGAGCGGGGGCCCAAGAGACCCAGTACTTC.

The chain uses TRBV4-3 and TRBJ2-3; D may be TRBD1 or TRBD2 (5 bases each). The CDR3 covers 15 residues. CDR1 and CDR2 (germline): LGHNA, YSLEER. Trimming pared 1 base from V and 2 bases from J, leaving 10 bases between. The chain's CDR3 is CASSQVGGITDTQYF. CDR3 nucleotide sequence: TGCGCCAGCAGCCAAGTTGGGGGAATCACAGATACGCAGTATTTT.

CDR3 in DNA: TGTGCCAGCAGTCACTACGGACTAGCTTACACCGGGGAGCTGTTTTTT. Translation gives CASSHYGLAYTGELFF. The chain is built from TRBV2 and TRBJ2-2; 8 bases align to TRBD2. Germline V gene data show CDR1 as SNHLY and CDR2 as FYNNEI. Unmatched junction bases numbered 8, after V lost 5 bases and J lost 3 bases. The CDR3 runs 16 residues.

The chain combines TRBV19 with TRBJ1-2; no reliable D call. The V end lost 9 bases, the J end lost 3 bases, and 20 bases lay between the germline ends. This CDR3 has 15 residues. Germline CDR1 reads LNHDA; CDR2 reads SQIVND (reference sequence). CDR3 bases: TGTGCCAGCTTACGAATCATAGGGAAGGACTATGGCTACACCTTC. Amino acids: CASLRIIGKDYGYTF.

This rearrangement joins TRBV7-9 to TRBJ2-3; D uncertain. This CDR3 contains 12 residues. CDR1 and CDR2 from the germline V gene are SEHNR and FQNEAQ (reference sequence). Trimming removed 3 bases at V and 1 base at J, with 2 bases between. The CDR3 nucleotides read TGTGCCAGCAGCTTGGGCACAGATACGCAGTATTTT. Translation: CASSLGTDTQYF. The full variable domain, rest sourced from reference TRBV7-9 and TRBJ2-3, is DTGVSQNPRHKITKRGQNVTFRCDPISEHNRLYWYRQTLGQGPEFLTYFQNEAQLEKSRLLSDRFSAERPKGSFSTLEIQRTEQGDSAMYLCASSLGTDTQYFGPGTRLTVL.

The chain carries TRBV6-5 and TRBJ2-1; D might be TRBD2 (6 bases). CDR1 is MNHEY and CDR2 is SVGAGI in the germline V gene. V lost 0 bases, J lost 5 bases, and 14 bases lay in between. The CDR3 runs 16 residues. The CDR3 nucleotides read TGTGCCAGCAGTTACTCACCGGGTAGCGGCAACAATGAGCAGTTCTTC. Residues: CASSYSPGSGNNEQFF.

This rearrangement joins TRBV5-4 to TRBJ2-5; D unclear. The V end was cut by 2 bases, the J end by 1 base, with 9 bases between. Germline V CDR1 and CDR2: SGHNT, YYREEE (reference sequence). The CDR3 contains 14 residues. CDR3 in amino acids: CASSFRGPQETQYF. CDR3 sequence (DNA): TGTGCCAGCAGCTTTAGAGGCCCCCAAGAGACCCAGTACTTC.

For the CDR3, the DNA is TGTGCCAGCAGTTACTCGGCGGGACAGGGGGCGACTGAAGCTTTCTTT. Its protein is CASSYSAGQGATEAFF. The J gene is TRBJ1-1, the V gene TRBV6-6; 12 bases line up with TRBD1. Germline values: CDR1 MNHNY, CDR2 SVGAGI (reference sequence). The CDR3 contains 16 residues. Trimming at V came to 0 bases and at J to 5 bases, leaving 4 bases not matched to a gene.

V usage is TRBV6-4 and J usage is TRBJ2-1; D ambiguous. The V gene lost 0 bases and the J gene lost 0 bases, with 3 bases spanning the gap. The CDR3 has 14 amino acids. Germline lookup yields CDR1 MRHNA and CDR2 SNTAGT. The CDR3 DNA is TGTGCCAGCAGTGACTCAGACTCCTACAATGAGCAGTTCTTC. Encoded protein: CASSDSDSYNEQFF.

The CDR3 is CASSQDAIPYNEQFF. The DNA of the CDR3 is TGCGCCAGCAGCCAAGATGCTATACCTTACAATGAGCAGTTCTTC. The chain employs TRBV4-3 and TRBJ2-1; D gene unclear. This CDR3 region has 15 residues. Germline lookup yields CDR1 LGHNA and CDR2 YSLEER. V shed 0 bases and J shed 4 bases, with 10 bases lying between them.

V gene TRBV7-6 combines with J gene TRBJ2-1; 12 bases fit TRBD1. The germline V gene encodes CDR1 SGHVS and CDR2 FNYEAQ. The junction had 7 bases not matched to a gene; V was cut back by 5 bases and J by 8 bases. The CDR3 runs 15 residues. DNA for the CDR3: TGTGCCAGCAGCCTACCGGGACAGGGGGCGGATGAGCAGTTCTTC. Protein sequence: CASSLPGQGADEQFF.

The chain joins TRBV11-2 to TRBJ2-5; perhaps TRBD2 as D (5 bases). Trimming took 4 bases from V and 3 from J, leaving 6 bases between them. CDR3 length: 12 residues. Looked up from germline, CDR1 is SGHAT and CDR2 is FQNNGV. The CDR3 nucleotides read TGTGCCAGCAGCTCCGGGGAAGAGACCCAGTACTTC. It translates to CASSSGEETQYF. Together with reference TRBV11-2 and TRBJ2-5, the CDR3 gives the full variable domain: EAGVAQSPRYKIIEKRQSVAFWCNPISGHATLYWYQQILGQGPKLLIQFQNNGVVDDSQLPKDRFSAERLKGVDSTLKIQPAKLEDSAVYLCASSSGEETQYFGPGTRLLVL.

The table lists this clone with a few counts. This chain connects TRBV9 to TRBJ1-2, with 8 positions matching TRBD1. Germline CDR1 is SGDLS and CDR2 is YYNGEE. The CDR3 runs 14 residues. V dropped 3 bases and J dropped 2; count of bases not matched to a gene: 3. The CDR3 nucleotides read TGTGCCAGCAGCGGACGGACAGGGAACTATGGCTACACCTTC. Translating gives CASSGRTGNYGYTF.

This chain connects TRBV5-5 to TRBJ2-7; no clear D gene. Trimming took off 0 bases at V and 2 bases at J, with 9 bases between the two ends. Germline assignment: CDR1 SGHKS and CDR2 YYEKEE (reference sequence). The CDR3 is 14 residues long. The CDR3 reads CASSLEYRPYEQYF. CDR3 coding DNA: TGTGCCAGCAGCTTGGAGTACAGACCCTACGAGCAGTACTTC.

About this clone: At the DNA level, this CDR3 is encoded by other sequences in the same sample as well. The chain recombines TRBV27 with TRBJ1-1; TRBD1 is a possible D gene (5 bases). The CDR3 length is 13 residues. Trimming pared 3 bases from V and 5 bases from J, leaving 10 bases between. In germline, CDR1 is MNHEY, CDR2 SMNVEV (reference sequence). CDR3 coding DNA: TGTGCCAGCAGTTTTGGGGGTGGGACTGAAGCTTTCTTT. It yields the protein CASSFGGGTEAFF.

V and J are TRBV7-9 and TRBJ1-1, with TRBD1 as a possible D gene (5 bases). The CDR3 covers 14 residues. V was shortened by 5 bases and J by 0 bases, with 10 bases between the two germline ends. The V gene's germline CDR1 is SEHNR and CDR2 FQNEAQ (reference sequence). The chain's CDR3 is CASSPRVMNTEAFF. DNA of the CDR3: TGTGCCAGCAGCCCCAGGGTAATGAACACTGAAGCTTTCTTT.

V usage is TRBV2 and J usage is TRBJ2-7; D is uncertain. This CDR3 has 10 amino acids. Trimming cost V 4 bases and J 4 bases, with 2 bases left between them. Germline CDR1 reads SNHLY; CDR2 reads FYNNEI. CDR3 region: CASSGYEQYF. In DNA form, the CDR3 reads TGTGCCAGCAGTGGGTACGAGCAGTACTTC.

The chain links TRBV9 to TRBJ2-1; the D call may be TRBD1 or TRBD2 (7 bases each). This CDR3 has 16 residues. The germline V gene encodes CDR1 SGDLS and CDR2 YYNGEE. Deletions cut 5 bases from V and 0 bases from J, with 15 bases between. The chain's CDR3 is CASSGQGGLSYNEQFF. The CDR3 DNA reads TGTGCCAGCAGTGGTCAGGGGGGGCTCTCCTACAATGAGCAGTTCTTC. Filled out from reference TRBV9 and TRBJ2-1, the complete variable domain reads DSGVTQTPKHLITATGQRVTLRCSPRSGDLSVYWYQQSLDQGLQFLIQYYNGEERAKGNILERFSAQQFPDLHSELNLSSLELGDSALYFCASSGQGGLSYNEQFFGPGTRLTVL.

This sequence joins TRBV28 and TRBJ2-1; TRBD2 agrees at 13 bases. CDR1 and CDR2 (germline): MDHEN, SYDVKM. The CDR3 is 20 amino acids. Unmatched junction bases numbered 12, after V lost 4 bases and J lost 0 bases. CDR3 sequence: CASSSFRLAGGQSSYNEQFF. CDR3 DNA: TGTGCCAGCAGTTCCTTCCGACTAGCGGGGGGCCAGAGCTCCTACAATGAGCAGTTCTTC.

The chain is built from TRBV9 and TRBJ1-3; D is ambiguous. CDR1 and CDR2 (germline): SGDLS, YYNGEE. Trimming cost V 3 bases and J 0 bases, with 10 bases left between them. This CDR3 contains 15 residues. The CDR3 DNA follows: TGTGCCAGCAGCGCGGACGGTCTCTCTGGAAACACCATATATTTT. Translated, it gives CASSADGLSGNTIYF.